This T cell receptor (beta chain) derives from a study of OX40 agonist ivuxolimab in advanced cancers. Regarding the research as a whole: Ivuxolimab was an agonistic, fully human IgG2 monoclonal antibody directed against OX40 (CD134), a costimulatory receptor. The paper reports the monotherapy dose-escalation portion (N of about 54 patients) of the phase I ivuxolimab trial. Prior anti-PD-1, anti-PD-L1 or anti-CTLA-4 therapy was permitted, and about two fifths of dose-escalation patients had received checkpoint inhibitors. Intravenous ivuxolimab was administered to patients every 2 weeks at six dose levels: 0.01, 0.1, 0.3, 1.5, 3 and 10 mg/kg. In the dose-escalation cohort, 65% to 85% of patients were male, and the mean age was around 60 years with a range of roughly 20 to 80. The purpose of peripheral TCRbeta sequencing was to test whether ivuxolimab changed TCR sequence diversity and led to clonal T-cell expansion. Partial responses occurred in three dose-escalation patients: two with cutaneous melanoma and one with hepatocellular carcinoma. Among the approximately 54 dose-escalation patients, approximately 20 had hepatocellular carcinoma, around 15 melanoma, 9 renal cell carcinoma and 9 head and neck cancer.

The CDR3, from cysteine to phenylalanine, totals 13 residues. CDR3 DNA only is kept here, 39 bases in frame from base 1. V is trimmed back by 4 bases and J by 10 bases, and the junction contains 3 bases that no gene match accounts for. CDR1 and CDR2, per the germline V gene (reference sequence), are WNHNN and SYGVQD. General study outcomes and caveats: Low levels of normalized T-cell clonal expansion were also seen in some patients who did not respond. At doses of 0.1 to 3.0 mg/kg, clonal expansion of both CD4+ and CD8+ blood T cells was observed from baseline to week 6. After ivuxolimab, expanded clones were on average more numerous among CD8+ T cells than among CD4+ T cells. The antigen specificity of the peripheral T cells that underwent clonal expansion was not determined. In the 0.1-3.0 mg/kg groups, partial responders had among the lowest normalized peripheral clonal expansion, particularly in CD8+ T cells.

To sequence the TCRbeta CDR3 region, genomic DNA was isolated from the sorted cells. TCRbeta CDR3 regions were sequenced using the immunoSEQ Assay. The table comes from immuneACCESS by way of TCRdb, which keeps in-frame sequences with V and J called. Part of the clones is missing from these tables; in studies checked, under half for an unresolved V gene and the rest for unknown reasons. In this sample the table shows around 110,000 clones, roughly nine tenths of which occur a single time. The ten largest make up approximately 0.52% of the sample. For this clone: It lacks a known antigen. Per-base quality was not reported, and no clone a single base away is much larger than it.

The trial excluded patients who had a history of autoimmune disease or were on systemic immunosuppression. Peripheral blood for TCR sequencing was drawn from every dose cohort at baseline, at cycle 4 day 1 and at cycle 7 day 1. The samples were drawn from a first-in-human, open-label, multicenter phase I dose-escalation trial of ivuxolimab. The trial enrolled adults with locally advanced or metastatic head and neck squamous cell, hepatocellular, melanoma or renal cell carcinoma. Before TCR sequencing, CD4+ T cells and CD8+ T cells from peripheral blood were sorted into separate populations. The sample here was CD4+ or CD8+ T cells sorted from blood, taken in a trial of the OX40 agonist ivuxolimab. The chain couples TRBV10-1 to TRBJ2-1, and 11 junction bases match TRBD2. This clonotype was obtained from an adult with an advanced solid tumor such as melanoma, head and neck, liver or kidney cancer. CDR3 protein: CASSGLAGTEQFF. The nucleotides read TGCGCCAGCAGTGGACTAGCGGGGACCGAGCAGTTCTTC.